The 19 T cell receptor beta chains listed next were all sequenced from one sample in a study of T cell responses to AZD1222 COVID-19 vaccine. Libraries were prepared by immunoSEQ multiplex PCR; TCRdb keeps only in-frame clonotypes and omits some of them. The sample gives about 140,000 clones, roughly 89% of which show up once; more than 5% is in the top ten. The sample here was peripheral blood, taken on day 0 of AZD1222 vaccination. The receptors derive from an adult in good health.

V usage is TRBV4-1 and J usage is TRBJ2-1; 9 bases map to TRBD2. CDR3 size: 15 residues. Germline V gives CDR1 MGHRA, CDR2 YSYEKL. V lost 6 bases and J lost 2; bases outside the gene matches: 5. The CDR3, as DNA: TGCGCCAGCAGTCCCCCTAGCGGGACCTACAATGAGCAGTTCTTC. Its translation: CASSPPSGTYNEQFF.

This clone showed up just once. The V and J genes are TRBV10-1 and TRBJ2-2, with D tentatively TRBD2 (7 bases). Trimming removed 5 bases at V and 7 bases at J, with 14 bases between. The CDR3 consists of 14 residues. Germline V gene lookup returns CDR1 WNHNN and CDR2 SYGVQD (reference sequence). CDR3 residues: CASSSGGLGGELFF. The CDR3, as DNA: TGCGCCAGCAGTTCGGGGGGCCTGGGCGGGGAGCTGTTTTTT.

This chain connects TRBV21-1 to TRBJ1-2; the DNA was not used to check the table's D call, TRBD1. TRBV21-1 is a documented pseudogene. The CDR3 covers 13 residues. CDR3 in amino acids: CASSRTGGYGYTF. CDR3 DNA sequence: TGTGCCAGCAGCAGGACAGGGGGCTATGGCTACACCTTC.

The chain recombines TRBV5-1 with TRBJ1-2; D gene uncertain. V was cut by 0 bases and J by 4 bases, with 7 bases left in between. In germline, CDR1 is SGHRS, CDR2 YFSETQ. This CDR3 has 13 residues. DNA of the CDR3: TGCGCCAGCAGCTTGGGGGGTTTCTATGGCTACACCTTC. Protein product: CASSLGGFYGYTF.

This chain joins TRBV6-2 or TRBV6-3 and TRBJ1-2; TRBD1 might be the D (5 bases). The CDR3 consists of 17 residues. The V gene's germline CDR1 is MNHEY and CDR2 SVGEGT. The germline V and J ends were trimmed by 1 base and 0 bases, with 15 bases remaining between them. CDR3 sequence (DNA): TGTGCCAGCAGTTACTTTAGAACAGGACCGACTAACTATGGCTACACCTTC. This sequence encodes CASSYFRTGPTNYGYTF.

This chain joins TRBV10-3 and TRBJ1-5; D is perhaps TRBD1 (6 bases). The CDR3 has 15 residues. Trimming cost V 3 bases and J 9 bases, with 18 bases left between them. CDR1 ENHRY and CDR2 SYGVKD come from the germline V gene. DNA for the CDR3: TGTGCCATCAGTGACCTTCGACAGGACCAATCGCCCCAGCATTTT. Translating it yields CAISDLRQDQSPQHF.

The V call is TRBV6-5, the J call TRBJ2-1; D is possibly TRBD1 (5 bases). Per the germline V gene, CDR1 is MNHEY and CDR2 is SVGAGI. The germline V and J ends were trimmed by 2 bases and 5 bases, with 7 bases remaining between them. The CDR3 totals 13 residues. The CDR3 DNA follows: TGTGCCAGCAGTTACGACAGAAACAATGAGCAGTTCTTC. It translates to CASSYDRNNEQFF.

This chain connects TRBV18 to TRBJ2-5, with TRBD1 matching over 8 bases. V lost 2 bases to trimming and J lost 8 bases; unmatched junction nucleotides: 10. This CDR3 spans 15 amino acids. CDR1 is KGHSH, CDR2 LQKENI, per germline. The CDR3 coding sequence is TGTGCCAGCTCACCAAGGGACAGGCCCGGGGGTACCCAGTACTTC. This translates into CASSPRDRPGGTQYF.

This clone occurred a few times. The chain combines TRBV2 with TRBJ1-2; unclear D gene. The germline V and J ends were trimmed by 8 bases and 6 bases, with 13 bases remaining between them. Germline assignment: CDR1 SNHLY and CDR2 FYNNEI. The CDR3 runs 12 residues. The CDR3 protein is CASHPPDHGYTF. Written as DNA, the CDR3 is TGTGCCAGCCACCCACCGGACCATGGCTACACCTTC.

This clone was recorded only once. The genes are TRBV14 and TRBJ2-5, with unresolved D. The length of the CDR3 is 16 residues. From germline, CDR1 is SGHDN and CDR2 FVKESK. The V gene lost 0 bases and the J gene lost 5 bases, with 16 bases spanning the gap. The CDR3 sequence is CASSQDPSLVSETQYF. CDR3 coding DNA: TGTGCCAGCAGCCAAGACCCCTCCCTCGTCTCGGAGACCCAGTACTTC.

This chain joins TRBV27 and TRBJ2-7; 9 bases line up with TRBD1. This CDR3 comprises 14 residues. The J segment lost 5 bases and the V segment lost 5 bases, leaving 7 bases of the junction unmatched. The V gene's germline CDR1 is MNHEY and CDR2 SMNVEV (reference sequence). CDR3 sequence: CASSLRTGADEQYF. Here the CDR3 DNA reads TGTGCCAGCAGTCTACGGACAGGGGCGGACGAGCAGTACTTC.

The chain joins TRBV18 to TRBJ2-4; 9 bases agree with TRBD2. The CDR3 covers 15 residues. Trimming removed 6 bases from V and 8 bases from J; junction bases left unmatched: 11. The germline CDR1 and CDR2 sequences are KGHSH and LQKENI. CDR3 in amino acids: CASSGGASGADIQYF. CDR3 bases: TGTGCCAGCTCCGGAGGCGCTAGCGGGGCTGACATTCAGTACTTC.

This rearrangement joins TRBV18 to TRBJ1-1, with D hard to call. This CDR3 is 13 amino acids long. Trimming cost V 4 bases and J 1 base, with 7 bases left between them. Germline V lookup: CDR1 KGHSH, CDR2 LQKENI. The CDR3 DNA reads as TGTGCCAGCTCACGACTAGAGAACACTGAAGCTTTCTTT. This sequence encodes CASSRLENTEAFF.

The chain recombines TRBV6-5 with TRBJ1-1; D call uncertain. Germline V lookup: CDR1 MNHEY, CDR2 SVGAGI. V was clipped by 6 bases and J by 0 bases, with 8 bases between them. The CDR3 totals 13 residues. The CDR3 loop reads CASRPALNTEAFF. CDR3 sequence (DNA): TGTGCCAGCAGGCCAGCCTTGAACACTGAAGCTTTCTTT.

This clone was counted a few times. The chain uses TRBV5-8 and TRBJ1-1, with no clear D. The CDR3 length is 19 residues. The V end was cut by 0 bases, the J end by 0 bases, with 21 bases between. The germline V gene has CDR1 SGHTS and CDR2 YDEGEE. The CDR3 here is CASSLVREEIRGMNTEAFF. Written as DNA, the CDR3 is TGTGCCAGCAGCTTGGTTCGGGAGGAAATCAGAGGAATGAACACTGAAGCTTTCTTT.

CDR3 in amino acids: CASLGDSYYGYTF. CDR3 nucleotides: TGTGCCAGCTTGGGGGACAGCTACTATGGCTACACCTTC. The chain employs TRBV6-5 and TRBJ1-2; 7 nucleotides align to TRBD1. CDR1 is MNHEY, CDR2 SVGAGI, per germline. The CDR3 runs 13 residues. With 8 bases clipped from V and 3 bases from J, the junction kept 6 bases outside the gene matches.

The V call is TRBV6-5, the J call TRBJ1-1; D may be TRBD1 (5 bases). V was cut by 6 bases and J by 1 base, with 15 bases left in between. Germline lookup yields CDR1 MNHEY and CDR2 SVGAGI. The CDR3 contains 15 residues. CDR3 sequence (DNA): TGTGCCAGCAGCTCTACCGGGACCGCGAACACTGAAGCTTTCTTT. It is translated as CASSSTGTANTEAFF.

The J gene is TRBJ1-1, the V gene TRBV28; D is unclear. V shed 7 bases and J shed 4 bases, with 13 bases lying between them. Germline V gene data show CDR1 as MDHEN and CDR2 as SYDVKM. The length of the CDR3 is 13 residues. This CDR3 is CASTRGWGTEAFF. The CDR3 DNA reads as TGTGCCAGCACTCGGGGTTGGGGCACTGAAGCTTTCTTT.

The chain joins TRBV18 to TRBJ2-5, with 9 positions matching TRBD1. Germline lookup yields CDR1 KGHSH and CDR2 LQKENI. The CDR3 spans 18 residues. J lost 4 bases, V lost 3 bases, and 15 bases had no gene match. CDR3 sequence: CASSPLGGQGLSGETQYF. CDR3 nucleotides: TGTGCCAGCTCACCCCTCGGGGGACAGGGCCTATCCGGAGAGACCCAGTACTTC.